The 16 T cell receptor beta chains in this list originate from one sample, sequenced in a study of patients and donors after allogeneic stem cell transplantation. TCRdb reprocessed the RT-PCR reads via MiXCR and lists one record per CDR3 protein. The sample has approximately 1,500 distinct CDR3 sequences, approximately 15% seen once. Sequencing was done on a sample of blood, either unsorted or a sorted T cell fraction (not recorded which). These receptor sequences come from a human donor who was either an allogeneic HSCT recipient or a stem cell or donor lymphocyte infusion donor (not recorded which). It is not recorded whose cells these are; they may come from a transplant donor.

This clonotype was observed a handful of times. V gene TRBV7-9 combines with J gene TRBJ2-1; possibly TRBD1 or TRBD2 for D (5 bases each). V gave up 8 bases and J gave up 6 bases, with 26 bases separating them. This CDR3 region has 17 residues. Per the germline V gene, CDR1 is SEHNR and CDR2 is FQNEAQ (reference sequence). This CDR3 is CASAPNLGTASINEQFF. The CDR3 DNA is TGTGCCAGCGCGCCAAACTTAGGGACCGCCAGCATCAATGAGCAGTTCTTC.

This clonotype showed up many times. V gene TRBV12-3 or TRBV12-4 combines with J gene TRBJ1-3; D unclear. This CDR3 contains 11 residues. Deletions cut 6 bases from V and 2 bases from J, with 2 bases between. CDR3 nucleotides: TGTGCCAGCAGGGCTGGAAACACCATATATTTT. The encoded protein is CASRAGNTIYF.

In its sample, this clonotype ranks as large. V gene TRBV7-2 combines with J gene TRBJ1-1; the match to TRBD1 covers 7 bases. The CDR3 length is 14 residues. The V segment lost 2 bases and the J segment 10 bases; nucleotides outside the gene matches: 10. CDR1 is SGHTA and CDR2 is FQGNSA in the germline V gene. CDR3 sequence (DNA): TGTGCCAGCAGCTTAATACAGGGGAATGTGGGAGCTTTCTTT. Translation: CASSLIQGNVGAFF.

CDR3 sequence: CAWSPARGYEQYF. Written as DNA, the CDR3 is TGTGCCTGGAGTCCCGCCCGCGGCTACGAGCAGTACTTC. The gene calls are TRBV30 and TRBJ2-7, with D unclear. CDR1 GTSNPN and CDR2 SVGIG come from the germline V gene (reference sequence). This CDR3 comprises 13 residues. Trimming shortened V by 2 bases and J by 3 bases, and 11 bases separated the two germline ends. Looking up the rest from reference TRBV30 and TRBJ2-7 gives the full variable domain: SQTIHQWPATLVQPVGSPLSLECTVEGTSNPNLYWYRQAAGRGLQLLFYSVGIGQISSEVPQNLSASRPQDRQFILSSKKLLLSDSGFYLCAWSPARGYEQYFGPGTRLTVT.

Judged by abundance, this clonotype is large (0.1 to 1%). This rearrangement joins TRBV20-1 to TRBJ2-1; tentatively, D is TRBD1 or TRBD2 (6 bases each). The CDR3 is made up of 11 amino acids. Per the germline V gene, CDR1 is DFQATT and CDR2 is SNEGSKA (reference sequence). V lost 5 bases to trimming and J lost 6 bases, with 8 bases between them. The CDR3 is CSAPGANEQFF. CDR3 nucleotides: TGCAGTGCTCCGGGGGCCAATGAGCAGTTCTTC.

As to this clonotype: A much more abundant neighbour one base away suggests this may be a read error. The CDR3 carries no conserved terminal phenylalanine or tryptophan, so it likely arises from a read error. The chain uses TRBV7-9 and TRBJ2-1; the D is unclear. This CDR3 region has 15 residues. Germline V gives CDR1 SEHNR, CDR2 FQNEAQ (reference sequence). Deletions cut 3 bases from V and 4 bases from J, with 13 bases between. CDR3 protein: CASSFLGVSYNEQFS. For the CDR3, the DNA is TGTGCCAGCAGCTTCCTAGGAGTATCGTACAATGAGCAGTTCTCC.

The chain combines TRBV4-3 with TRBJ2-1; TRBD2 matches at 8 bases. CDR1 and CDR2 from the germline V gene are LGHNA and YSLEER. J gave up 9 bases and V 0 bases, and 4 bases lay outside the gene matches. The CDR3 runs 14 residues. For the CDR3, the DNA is TGCGCCAGCAGCCAAGATCATAGCGGGGTTGAGCAGTTCTTC. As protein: CASSQDHSGVEQFF.

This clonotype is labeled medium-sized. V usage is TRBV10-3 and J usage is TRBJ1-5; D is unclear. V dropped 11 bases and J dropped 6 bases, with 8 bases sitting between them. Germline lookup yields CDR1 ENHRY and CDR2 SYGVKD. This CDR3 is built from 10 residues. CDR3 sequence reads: CAYKVQPQHF. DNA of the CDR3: TGTGCCTACAAGGTTCAGCCCCAGCATTTT.

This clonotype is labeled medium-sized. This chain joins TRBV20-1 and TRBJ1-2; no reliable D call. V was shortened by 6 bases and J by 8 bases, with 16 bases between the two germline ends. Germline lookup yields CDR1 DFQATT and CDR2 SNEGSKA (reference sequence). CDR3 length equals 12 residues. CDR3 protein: CSAETPSGGYTF. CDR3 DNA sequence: TGCAGTGCGGAGACACCAAGCGGGGGCTACACCTTC.

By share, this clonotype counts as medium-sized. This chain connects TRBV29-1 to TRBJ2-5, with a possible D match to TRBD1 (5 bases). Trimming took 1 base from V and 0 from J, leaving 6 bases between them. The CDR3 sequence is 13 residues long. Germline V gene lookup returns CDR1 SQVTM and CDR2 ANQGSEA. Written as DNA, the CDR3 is TGCAGCGTTGAAGGACAGAACCAAGAGACCCAGTACTTC. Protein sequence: CSVEGQNQETQYF.

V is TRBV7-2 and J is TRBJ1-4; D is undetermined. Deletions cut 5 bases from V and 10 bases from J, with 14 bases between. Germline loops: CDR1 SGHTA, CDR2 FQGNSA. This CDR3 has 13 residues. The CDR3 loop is CASSLGRRGKLFF. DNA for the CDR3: TGTGCCAGCAGCCTAGGGAGGCGTGGAAAACTGTTTTTT.

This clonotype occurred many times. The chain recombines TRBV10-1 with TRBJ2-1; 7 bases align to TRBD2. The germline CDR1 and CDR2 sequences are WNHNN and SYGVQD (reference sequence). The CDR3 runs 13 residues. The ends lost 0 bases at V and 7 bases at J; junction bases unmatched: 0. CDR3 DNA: TGCGCCAGCAGTGAGTCCGGGGGGAATGAGCAGTTCTTC. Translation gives CASSESGGNEQFF.

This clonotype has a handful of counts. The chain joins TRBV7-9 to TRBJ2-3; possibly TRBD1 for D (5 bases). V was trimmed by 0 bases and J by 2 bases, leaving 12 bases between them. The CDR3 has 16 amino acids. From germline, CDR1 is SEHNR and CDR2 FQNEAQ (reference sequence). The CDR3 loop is CASSLALRQTTDTQYF. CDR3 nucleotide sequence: TGTGCCAGCAGCTTAGCCCTCAGACAGACCACAGATACGCAGTATTTT.

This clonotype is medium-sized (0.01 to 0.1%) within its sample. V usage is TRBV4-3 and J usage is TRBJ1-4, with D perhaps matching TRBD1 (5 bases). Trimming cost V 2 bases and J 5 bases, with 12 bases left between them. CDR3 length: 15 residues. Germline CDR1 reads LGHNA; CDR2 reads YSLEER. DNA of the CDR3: TGCGCCAGCAGCCAACTAACAGGAAGAAATGAAAAACTGTTTTTT. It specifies CASSQLTGRNEKLFF.

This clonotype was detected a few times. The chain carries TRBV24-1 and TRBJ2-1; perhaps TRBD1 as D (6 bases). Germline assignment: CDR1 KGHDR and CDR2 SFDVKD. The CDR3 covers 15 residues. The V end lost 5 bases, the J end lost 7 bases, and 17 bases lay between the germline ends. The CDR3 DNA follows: TGTGCCACCAGTGCGTCCCAGGGGACCAGGAATGAGCAGTTCTTC. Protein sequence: CATSASQGTRNEQFF.

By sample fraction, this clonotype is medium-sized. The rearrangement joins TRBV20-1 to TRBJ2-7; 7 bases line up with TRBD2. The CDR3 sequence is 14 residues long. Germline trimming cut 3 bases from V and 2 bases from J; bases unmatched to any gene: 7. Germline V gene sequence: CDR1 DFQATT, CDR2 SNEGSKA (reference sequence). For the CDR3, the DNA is TGCAGTGCTAGTCCGACGGGGGGACCCTACGAGCAGTACTTC. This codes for CSASPTGGPYEQYF.